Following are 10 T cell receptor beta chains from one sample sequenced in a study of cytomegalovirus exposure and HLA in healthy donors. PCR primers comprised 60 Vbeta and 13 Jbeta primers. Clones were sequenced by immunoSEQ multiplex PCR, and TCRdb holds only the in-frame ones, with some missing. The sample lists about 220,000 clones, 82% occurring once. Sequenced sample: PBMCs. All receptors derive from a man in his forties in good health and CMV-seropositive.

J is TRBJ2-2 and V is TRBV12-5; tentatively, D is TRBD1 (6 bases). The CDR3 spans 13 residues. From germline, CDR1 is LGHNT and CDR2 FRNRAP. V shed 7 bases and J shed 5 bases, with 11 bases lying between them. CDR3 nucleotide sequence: TGTGCTAGTGAACAGGGTTGGACCGGGGAGCTGTTTTTT. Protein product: CASEQGWTGELFF.

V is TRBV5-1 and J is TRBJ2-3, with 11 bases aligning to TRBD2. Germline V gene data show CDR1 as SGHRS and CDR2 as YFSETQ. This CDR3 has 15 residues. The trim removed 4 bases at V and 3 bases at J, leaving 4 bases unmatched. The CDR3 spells CASSVAGGPTDTQYF. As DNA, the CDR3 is TGCGCCAGCAGCGTAGCGGGAGGGCCGACAGATACGCAGTATTTT.

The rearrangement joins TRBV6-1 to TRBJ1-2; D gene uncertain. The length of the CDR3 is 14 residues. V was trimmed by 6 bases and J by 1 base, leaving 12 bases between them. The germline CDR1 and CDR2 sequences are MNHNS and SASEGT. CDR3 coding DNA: TGTGCCAGCAGGGAAACAAATTTTAACTATGGCTACACCTTC. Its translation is CASRETNFNYGYTF.

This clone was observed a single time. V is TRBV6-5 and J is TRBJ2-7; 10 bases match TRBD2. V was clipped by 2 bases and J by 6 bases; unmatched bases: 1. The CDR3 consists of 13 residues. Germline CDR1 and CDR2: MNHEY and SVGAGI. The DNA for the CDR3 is TGTGCCAGCAGTTACACTAGCGGGACCGAGCAGTACTTC. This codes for CASSYTSGTEQYF.

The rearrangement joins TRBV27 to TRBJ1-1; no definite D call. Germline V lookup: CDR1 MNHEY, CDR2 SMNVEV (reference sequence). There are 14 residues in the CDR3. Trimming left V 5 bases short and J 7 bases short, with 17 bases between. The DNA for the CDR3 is TGTGCCAGCAGTGTCCCTCGCGGTCACTTTGAAGCTTTCTTT. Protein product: CASSVPRGHFEAFF.

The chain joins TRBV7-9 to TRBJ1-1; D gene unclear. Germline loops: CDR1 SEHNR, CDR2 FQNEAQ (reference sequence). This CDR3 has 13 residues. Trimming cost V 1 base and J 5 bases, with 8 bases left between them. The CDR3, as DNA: TGTGCCAGCAGCTTAGGGAGGGAAACTGAAGCTTTCTTT. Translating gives CASSLGRETEAFF. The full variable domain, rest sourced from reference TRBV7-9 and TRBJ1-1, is DTGVSQNPRHKITKRGQNVTFRCDPISEHNRLYWYRQTLGQGPEFLTYFQNEAQLEKSRLLSDRFSAERPKGSFSTLEIQRTEQGDSAMYLCASSLGRETEAFFGQGTRLTVV.

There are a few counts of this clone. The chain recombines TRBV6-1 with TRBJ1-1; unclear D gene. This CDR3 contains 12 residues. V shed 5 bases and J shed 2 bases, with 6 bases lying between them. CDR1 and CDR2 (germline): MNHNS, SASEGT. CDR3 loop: CASSWANTEAFF. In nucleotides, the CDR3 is TGTGCCAGCAGTTGGGCCAACACTGAAGCTTTCTTT.

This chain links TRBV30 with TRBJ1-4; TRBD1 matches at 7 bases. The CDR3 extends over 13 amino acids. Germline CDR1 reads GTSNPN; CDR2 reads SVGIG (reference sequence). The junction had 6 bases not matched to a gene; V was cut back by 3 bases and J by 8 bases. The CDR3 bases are TGTGCCTGGAGCACAGGGGCTTGGGAAAAACTGTTTTTT. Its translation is CAWSTGAWEKLFF. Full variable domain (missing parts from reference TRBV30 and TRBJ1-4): SQTIHQWPATLVQPVGSPLSLECTVEGTSNPNLYWYRQAAGRGLQLLFYSVGIGQISSEVPQNLSASRPQDRQFILSSKKLLLSDSGFYLCAWSTGAWEKLFFGSGTQLSVL.

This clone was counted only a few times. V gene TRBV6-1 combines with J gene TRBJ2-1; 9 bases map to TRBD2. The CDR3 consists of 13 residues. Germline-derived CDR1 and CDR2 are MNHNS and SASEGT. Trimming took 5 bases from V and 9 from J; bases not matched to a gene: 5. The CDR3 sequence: CASSKREAFEQFF. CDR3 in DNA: TGTGCCAGCAGTAAGCGGGAGGCTTTTGAGCAGTTCTTC.

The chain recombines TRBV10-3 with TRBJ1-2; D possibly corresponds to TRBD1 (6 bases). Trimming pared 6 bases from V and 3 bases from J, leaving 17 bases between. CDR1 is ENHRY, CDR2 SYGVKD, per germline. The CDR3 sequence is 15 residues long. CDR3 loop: CAISSTGFSDYGYTF. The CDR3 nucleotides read TGTGCCATCAGCTCTACAGGGTTTTCGGACTATGGCTACACCTTC.